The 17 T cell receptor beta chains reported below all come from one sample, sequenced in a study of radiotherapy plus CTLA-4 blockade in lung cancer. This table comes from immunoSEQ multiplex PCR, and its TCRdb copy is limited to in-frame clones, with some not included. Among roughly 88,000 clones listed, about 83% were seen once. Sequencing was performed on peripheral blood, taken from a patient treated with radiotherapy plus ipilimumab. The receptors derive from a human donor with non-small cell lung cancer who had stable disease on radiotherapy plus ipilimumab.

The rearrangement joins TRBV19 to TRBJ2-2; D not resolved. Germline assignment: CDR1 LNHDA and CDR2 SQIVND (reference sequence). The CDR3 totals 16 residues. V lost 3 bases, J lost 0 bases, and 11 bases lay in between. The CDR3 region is CASSMPEMPNTGELFF. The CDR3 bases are TGTGCCAGTAGTATGCCGGAGATGCCGAACACCGGGGAGCTGTTTTTT.

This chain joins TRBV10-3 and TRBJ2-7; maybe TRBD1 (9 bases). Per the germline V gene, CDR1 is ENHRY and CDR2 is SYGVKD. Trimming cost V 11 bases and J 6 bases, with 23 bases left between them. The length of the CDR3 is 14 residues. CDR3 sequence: CAAGGVDRGSEQYF. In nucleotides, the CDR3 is TGTGCCGCGGGGGGTGTGGACAGGGGCTCCGAGCAGTACTTC.

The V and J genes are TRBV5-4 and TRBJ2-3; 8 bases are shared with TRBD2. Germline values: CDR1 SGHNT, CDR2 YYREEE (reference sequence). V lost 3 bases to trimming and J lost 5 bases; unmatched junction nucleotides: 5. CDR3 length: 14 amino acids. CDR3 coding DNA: TGTGCCAGCAGCTCAAGCGGGGGTAAAGATACGCAGTATTTT. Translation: CASSSSGGKDTQYF.

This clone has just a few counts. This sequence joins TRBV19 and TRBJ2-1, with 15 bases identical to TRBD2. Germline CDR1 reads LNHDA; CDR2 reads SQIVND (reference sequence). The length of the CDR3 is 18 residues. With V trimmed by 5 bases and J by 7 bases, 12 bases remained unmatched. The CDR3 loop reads CASSAWTSGRAGWNEQFF. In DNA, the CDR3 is TGTGCCAGTAGTGCTTGGACTAGCGGGAGGGCCGGGTGGAATGAGCAGTTCTTC.

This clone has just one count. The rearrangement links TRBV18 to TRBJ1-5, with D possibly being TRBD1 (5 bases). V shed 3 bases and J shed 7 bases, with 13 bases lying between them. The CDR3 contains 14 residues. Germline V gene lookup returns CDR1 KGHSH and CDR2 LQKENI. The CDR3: CASSPRGEGQPQHF. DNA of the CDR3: TGTGCCAGCTCACCCCGGGGGGAAGGACAGCCCCAGCATTTT.

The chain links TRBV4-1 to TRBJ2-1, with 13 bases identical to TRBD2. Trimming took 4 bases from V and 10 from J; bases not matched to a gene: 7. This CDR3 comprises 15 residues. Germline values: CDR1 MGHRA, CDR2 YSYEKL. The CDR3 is CASSRGLAGADEQFF. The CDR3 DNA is TGCGCCAGCAGCCGAGGACTAGCGGGAGCGGACGAGCAGTTCTTC.

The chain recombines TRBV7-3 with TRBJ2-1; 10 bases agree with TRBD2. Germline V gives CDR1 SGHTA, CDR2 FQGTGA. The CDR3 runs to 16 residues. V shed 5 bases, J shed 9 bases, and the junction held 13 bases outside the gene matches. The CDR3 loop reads CASSPSAGGPAGEQFF. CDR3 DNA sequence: TGTGCCAGCAGCCCGTCAGCGGGGGGGCCTGCCGGTGAGCAGTTCTTC.

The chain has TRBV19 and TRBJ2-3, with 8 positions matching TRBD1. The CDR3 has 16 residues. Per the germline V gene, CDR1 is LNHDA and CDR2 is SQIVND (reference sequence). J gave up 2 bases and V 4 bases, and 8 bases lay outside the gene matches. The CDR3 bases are TGTGCCAGTAGTAAAGGGACAGGTACCAACACAGATACGCAGTATTTT. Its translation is CASSKGTGTNTDTQYF.

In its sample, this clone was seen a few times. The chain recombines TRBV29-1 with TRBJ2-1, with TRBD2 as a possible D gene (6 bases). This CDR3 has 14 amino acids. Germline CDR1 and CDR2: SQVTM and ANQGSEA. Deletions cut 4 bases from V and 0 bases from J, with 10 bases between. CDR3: CSVVGGSSYNEQFF. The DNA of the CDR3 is TGCAGCGTTGTCGGGGGAAGCTCCTACAATGAGCAGTTCTTC.

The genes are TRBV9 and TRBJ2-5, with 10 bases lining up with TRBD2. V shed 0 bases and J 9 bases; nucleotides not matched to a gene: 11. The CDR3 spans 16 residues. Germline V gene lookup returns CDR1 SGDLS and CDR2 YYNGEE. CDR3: CASSVDPSGGLVAQYF. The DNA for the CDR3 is TGTGCCAGCAGCGTAGATCCTAGCGGGGGTCTAGTGGCCCAGTACTTC.

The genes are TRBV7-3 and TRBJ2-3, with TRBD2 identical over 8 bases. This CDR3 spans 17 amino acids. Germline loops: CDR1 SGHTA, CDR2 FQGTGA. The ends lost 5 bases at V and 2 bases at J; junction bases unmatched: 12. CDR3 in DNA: TGTGCCAGCAGCCCCCGACTAGCGAGAGGGTTCACAGATACGCAGTATTTT. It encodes CASSPRLARGFTDTQYF.

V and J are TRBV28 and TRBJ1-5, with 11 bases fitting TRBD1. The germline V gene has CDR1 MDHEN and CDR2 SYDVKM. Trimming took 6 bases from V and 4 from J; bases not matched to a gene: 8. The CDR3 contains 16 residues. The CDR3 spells CASSPGTGGGNQPQHF. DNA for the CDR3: TGTGCCAGCAGCCCCGGGACAGGGGGTGGGAATCAGCCCCAGCATTTT.

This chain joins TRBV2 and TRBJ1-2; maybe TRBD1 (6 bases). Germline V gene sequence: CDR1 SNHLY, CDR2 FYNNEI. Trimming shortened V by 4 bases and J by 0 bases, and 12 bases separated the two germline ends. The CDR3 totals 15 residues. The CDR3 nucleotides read TGTGCCAGCAGTGCTGACAGGCGATCTAACTATGGCTACACCTTC. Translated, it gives CASSADRRSNYGYTF.

CDR3 bases: TGTGCCAGCTCACCACTTGGTCAGGGGAGAGGCAATGAGCAGTTCTTC. Its translation: CASSPLGQGRGNEQFF. The gene calls are TRBV18 and TRBJ2-1; D might be TRBD1 (6 bases). V was pared by 1 base and J by 6 bases, with 16 bases between. The CDR3 covers 16 residues. CDR1 and CDR2 from the germline V gene are KGHSH and LQKENI.

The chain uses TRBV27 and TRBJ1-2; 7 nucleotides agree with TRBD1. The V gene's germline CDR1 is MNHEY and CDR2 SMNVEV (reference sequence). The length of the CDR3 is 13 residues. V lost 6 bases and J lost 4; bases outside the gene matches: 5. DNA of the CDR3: TGTGCCAGCAGAACCAGGGGGGCCTATGGCTACACCTTC. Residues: CASRTRGAYGYTF.

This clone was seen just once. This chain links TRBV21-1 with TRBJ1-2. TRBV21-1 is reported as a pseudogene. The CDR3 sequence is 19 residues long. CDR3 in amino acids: CASSGGASRARRSDYGYTF. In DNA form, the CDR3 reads TGTGCCAGCAGCGGGGGTGCTTCCCGGGCCCGCCGTTCGGATTATGGCTACACCTTC.

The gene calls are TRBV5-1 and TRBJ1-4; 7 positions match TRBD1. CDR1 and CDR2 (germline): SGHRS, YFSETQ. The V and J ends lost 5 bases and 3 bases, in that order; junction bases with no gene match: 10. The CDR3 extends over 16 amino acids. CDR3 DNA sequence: TGCGCCAGCAGTTTTACAGGGGCAGGGGCTAATGAAAAACTGTTTTTT. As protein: CASSFTGAGANEKLFF.